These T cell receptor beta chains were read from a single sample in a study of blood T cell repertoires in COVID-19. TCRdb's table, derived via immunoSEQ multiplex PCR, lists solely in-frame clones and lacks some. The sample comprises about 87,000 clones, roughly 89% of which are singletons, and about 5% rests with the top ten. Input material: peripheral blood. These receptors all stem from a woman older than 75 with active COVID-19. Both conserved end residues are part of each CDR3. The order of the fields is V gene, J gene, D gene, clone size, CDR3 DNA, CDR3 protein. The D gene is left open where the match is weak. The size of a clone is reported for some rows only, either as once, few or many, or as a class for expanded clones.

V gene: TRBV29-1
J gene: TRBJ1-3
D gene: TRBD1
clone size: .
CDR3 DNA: TGCAGCGTTCGGACAGGCCCGAGTAACACCATATATTTT
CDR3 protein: CSVRTGPSNTIYF

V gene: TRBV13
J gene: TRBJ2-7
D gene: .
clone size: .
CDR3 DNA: TGTGCCAGCAGCTCCCGGGACAAAACCTACGAGCAGTACTTC
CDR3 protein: CASSSRDKTYEQYF

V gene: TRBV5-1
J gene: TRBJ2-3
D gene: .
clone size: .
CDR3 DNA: TGCGCCAGCAGTCCTTTTAGTAGCACAGATACGCAGTATTTT
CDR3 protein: CASSPFSSTDTQYF

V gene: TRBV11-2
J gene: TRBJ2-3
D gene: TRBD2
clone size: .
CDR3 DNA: TGTGCCAGCAATCTAGCGGGAGTTGATACGCAGTATTTT
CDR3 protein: CASNLAGVDTQYF

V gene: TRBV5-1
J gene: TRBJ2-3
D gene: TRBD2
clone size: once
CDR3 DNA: TGCGCCAGCAGCCCGGGACTAGCGGGAGCGCCCACAGATACGCAGTATTTT
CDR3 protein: CASSPGLAGAPTDTQYF

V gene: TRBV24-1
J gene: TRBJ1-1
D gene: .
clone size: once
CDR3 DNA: TGTGCCACCAGTGAGGGGGGGCAATCGGCAAGGACTGAAGCTTTCTTT
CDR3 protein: CATSEGGQSARTEAFF

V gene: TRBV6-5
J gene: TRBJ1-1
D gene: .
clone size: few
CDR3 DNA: TGTGCCACTACTGAGGGCCTGAACACTGAAGCTTTCTTT
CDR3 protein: CATTEGLNTEAFF

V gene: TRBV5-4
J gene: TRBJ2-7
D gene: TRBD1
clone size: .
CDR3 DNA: TGTGCCAGCAGCCCCCGGACAGGGGGCAAGTACGAGCAGTACTTC
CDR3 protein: CASSPRTGGKYEQYF

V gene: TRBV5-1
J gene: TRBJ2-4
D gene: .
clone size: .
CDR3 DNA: TGCGCCAGCAGCTCCCGGGCGGGTAATGACATTCAGTACTTC
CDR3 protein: CASSSRAGNDIQYF

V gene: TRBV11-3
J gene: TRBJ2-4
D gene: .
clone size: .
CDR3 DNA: TGTGCCAGCAGCTCTAGGGCCTCAGCGGAGGACATTCAGTACTTC
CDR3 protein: CASSSRASAEDIQYF

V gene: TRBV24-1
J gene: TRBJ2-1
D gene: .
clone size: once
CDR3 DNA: TGTGCCACCAGTGTAGGGAACAGGTCCTACAATGAGCAGTTCTTC
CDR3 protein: CATSVGNRSYNEQFF

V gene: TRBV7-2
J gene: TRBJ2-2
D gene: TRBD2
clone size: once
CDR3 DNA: TGTGCCAGCAGATCAGCGGGAGGCGGAACCGGGGAGCTGTTTTTT
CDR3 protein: CASRSAGGGTGELFF

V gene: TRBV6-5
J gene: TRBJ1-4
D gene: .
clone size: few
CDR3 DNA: TGTGCCAGCAGACGCGCCGGGTTCAGGGTGGAAAAACTGTTTTTT
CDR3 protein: CASRRAGFRVEKLFF

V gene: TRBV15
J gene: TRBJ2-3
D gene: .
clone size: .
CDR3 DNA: TGTGCCACCAGCAGAGATCATGTTACGCAGTATTTT
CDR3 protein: CATSRDHVTQYF

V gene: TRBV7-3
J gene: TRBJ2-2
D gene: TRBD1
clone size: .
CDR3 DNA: TGTGCCAGCAGCTCTCGACAGGGGACCAACACCGGGGAGCTGTTTTTT
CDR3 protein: CASSSRQGTNTGELFF